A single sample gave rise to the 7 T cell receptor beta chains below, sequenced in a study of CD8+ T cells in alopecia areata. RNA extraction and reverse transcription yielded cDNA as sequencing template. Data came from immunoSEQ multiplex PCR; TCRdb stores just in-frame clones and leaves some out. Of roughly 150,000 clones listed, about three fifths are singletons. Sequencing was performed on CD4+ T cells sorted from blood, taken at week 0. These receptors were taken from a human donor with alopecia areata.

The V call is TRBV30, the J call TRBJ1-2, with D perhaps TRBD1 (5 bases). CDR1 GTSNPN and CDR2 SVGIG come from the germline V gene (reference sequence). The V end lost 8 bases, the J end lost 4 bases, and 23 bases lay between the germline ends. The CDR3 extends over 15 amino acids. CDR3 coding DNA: TGTGCCAGCCCGGATGAGAGGGGAGTAGGCTATGGCTACACCTTC. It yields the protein CASPDERGVGYGYTF.

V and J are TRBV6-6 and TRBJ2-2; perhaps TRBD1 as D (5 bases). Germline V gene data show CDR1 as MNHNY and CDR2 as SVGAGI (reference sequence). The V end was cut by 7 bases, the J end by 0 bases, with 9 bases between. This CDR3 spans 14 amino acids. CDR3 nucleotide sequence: TGTGCCAGCACAGGGTTCGCGAACACCGGGGAGCTGTTTTTT. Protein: CASTGFANTGELFF.

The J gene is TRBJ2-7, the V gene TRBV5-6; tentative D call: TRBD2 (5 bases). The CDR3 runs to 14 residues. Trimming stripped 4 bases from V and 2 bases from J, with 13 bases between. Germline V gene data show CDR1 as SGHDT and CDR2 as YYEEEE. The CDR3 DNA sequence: TGTGCCAGCAGCAGGGCGGGTCAAGCCTACGAGCAGTACTTC. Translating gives CASSRAGQAYEQYF. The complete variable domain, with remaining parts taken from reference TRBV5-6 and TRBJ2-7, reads DAGVTQSPTHLIKTRGQQVTLRCSPKSGHDTVSWYQQALGQGPQFIFQYYEEEERQRGNFPDRFSGHQFPNYSSELNVNALLLGDSALYLCASSRAGQAYEQYFGPGTRLTVT.

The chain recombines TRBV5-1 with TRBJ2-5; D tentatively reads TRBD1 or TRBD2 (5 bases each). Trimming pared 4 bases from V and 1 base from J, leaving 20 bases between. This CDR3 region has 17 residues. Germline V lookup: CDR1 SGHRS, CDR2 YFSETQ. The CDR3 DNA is TGCGCCAGCAGCAAGGGACCCCGGACCCAGGGCCAAGAGACCCAGTACTTC. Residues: CASSKGPRTQGQETQYF.

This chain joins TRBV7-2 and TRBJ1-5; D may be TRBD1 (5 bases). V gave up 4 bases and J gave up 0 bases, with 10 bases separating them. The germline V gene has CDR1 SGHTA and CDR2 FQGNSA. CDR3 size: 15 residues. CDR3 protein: CASSWDYDSNQPQHF. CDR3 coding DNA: TGTGCCAGCAGCTGGGACTACGATAGCAATCAGCCCCAGCATTTT.

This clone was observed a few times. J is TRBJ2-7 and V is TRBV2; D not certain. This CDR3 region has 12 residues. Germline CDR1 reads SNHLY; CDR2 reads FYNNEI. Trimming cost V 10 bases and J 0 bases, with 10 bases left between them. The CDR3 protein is CATSRDSYEQYF. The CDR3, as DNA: TGTGCCACCTCGAGAGACTCCTACGAGCAGTACTTC. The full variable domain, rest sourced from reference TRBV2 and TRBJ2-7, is EPEVTQTPSHQVTQMGQEVILRCVPISNHLYFYWYRQILGQKVEFLVSFYNNEISEKSEIFDDQFSVERPDGSNFTLKIRSTKLEDSAMYFCATSRDSYEQYFGPGTRLTVT.

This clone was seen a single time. CDR3 in amino acids: CASSPNGGPQETQYF. The DNA for the CDR3 is TGTGCCAGCAGCCCGAACGGGGGTCCCCAAGAGACCCAGTACTTC. V usage is TRBV7-9 and J usage is TRBJ2-5, with D possibly TRBD2 on 6 matching bases. CDR3 size: 15 residues. V was clipped by 5 bases and J by 1 base, with 14 bases between them. Germline CDR1 is SEHNR and CDR2 is FQNEAQ (reference sequence).